Below, 17 T cell receptor beta chains from the same sample are listed, as sequenced in a study of T-cell reconstitution after alpha-beta-depleted transplantation in children. Unique molecular identifiers were used to barcode this TCRbeta library. A single record per CDR3 protein comes from TCRdb applying MiXCR to the PCR reads. The sample lists approximately 230,000 distinct CDR3 sequences; about a quarter were seen once. Sequencing was performed on PBMCs, taken before TCRalphabeta/CD19-depleted stem cell transplant. The source of these receptors is a girl aged 2-10 years with Fanconi anemia, due to receive a stem cell transplant.

This clonotype has only a few counts. The chain joins TRBV5-1 to TRBJ2-5; 8 bases align to TRBD1. The CDR3 runs 15 residues. Looked up from germline, CDR1 is SGHRS and CDR2 is YFSETQ. Trimming removed 0 bases from V and 4 bases from J; junction bases left unmatched: 5. CDR3 amino acids: CASSLAAGGAETQYF. The DNA of the CDR3 is TGCGCCAGCAGCTTGGCCGCAGGGGGCGCAGAGACCCAGTACTTC.

The genes are TRBV27 and TRBJ2-1; D perhaps matches TRBD1 (5 bases). V gave up 3 bases and J gave up 5 bases, with 14 bases separating them. Per the germline V gene, CDR1 is MNHEY and CDR2 is SMNVEV (reference sequence). The CDR3 has 15 amino acids. The CDR3 DNA reads TGTGCCAGCAGTTTCTCTGCAGGGATCCACAATGAGCAGTTCTTC. This codes for CASSFSAGIHNEQFF.

In its sample, this clonotype was seen a few times. The V call is TRBV6-2 or TRBV6-3, the J call TRBJ2-2; no definite D call. The CDR3 runs 12 residues. Trimming cost V 6 bases and J 4 bases, with 6 bases left between them. The V gene's germline CDR1 is MNHEY and CDR2 SVGEGT. The CDR3 is CASRDPTGELFF. CDR3 DNA sequence: TGTGCCAGCAGGGACCCCACCGGGGAGCTGTTTTTT.

This clonotype turned up a few times. The chain links TRBV29-1 to TRBJ2-7; maybe TRBD2 (5 bases). The CDR3 is made up of 14 amino acids. Looked up from germline, CDR1 is SQVTM and CDR2 is ANQGSEA. Trimming cost V 2 bases and J 3 bases, with 14 bases left between them. CDR3 nucleotides: TGCAGCGTTGAAATGGCGGGTGGGCGCTACGAGCAGTACTTC. Amino acid sequence: CSVEMAGGRYEQYF.

The gene calls are TRBV4-1 and TRBJ2-7; TRBD2 agrees at 9 bases. The length of the CDR3 is 17 residues. Germline CDR1 is MGHRA and CDR2 is YSYEKL. Unmatched junction bases numbered 17, after V lost 5 bases and J lost 6 bases. The CDR3 region is CASSETPSGMTPGEQYF. Here the CDR3 DNA reads TGCGCCAGCAGCGAAACCCCTAGCGGGATGACGCCTGGCGAGCAGTACTTC.

This clonotype was picked up many times. The chain uses TRBV15 and TRBJ2-5; the D is unclear. This CDR3 is 11 amino acids long. V lost 10 bases and J 5 bases, leaving 11 bases between the germline ends. From germline, CDR1 is LNHNV and CDR2 YYDKDF (reference sequence). The CDR3 nucleotides read TGTGCCAGTGGCAATTTTGAGACCCAGTACTTC. Translating it yields CASGNFETQYF.

The chain carries TRBV20-1 and TRBJ2-7, with 9 bases lining up with TRBD1. Germline V gives CDR1 DFQATT, CDR2 SNEGSKA (reference sequence). The junction had 10 bases not matched to a gene; V was cut back by 3 bases and J by 4 bases. This CDR3 has 15 amino acids. The CDR3: CSASRTGDPSYEQYF. The CDR3 DNA sequence: TGCAGTGCTAGTCGGACAGGGGATCCTTCGTACGAGCAGTACTTC.

In its sample, this clonotype was seen a few times. The gene calls are TRBV5-6 and TRBJ2-7; TRBD2 matches 13 bases. V was clipped by 4 bases and J by 2 bases; unmatched bases: 3. Germline V gene sequence: CDR1 SGHDT, CDR2 YYEEEE. This CDR3 has 15 residues. CDR3 DNA sequence: TGTGCCAGCAGCCCGGGACTAGCGGGAACCTACGAGCAGTACTTC. Amino acids: CASSPGLAGTYEQYF.

In this sample, this clonotype turned up a few times. This chain links TRBV27 with TRBJ2-3; D perhaps matches TRBD2 (6 bases). The V end lost 5 bases, the J end lost 5 bases, and 8 bases lay between the germline ends. Germline V lookup: CDR1 MNHEY, CDR2 SMNVEV (reference sequence). The CDR3 covers 12 residues. The CDR3 spells CASSPGVDTQYF. The CDR3 bases are TGTGCCAGCAGTCCGGGGGTAGATACGCAGTATTTT.

This clonotype was recorded many times. V and J are TRBV20-1 and TRBJ2-1; weak D call: TRBD1 (5 bases). CDR3 length: 13 amino acids. V was clipped by 2 bases and J by 9 bases, with 14 bases between them. Germline CDR1 and CDR2: DFQATT and SNEGSKA (reference sequence). The CDR3 DNA sequence: TGCAGTGCTAGACCCCAGGGTGTGGGTGAGCAGTTCTTC. It translates to CSARPQGVGEQFF.

This clonotype was picked up many times. V usage is TRBV5-1 and J usage is TRBJ2-1, with 8 positions matching TRBD2. The CDR3 runs to 13 residues. Germline V gene lookup returns CDR1 SGHRS and CDR2 YFSETQ. J was trimmed by 6 bases and V by 4 bases; bases with no gene match: 3. The CDR3 region has the DNA TGCGCCAGCAGCCACGGGACTAGCAATGAGCAGTTCTTC. It codes for CASSHGTSNEQFF.

This clonotype was seen a handful of times. The CDR3 DNA reads as TGTGCCAGCAGAAACACAGGGGACGAGCAGTACTTC. As protein: CASRNTGDEQYF. This chain links TRBV2 with TRBJ2-7; 7 bases are a match to TRBD1. Germline V gives CDR1 SNHLY, CDR2 FYNNEI. J was trimmed by 5 bases and V by 6 bases; bases with no gene match: 4. The CDR3 totals 12 residues.

This clonotype was detected many times. The rearrangement joins TRBV10-1 to TRBJ2-1; D is tentatively TRBD1 or TRBD2 (5 bases each). The V gene lost 8 bases and the J gene lost 13 bases, with 21 bases spanning the gap. Germline V gene data show CDR1 as WNHNN and CDR2 as SYGVQD (reference sequence). The CDR3 has 13 amino acids. The CDR3 coding sequence is TGCGCCAGCGCTGGACTGGGCCGGGGCACACAGTTCTTC. Amino acid sequence: CASAGLGRGTQFF.

This chain uses TRBV20-1 with TRBJ2-7; tentatively, D is TRBD2 (6 bases). V was pared by 6 bases and J by 4 bases, with 22 bases between. Germline CDR1 reads DFQATT; CDR2 reads SNEGSKA (reference sequence). The CDR3 has 15 residues. The CDR3 nucleotides are TGCAGTGCCGAATCGCCGCGGGACGGACCGTACGAGCAGTACTTC. Amino acids: CSAESPRDGPYEQYF.

The chain employs TRBV20-1 and TRBJ2-7; weak D call: TRBD2 (6 bases). The CDR3 has 13 amino acids. Trimming pared 5 bases from V and 2 bases from J, leaving 13 bases between. Germline CDR1 reads DFQATT; CDR2 reads SNEGSKA (reference sequence). CDR3 DNA sequence: TGCAGTGCTGCAAGAGGCGGGGCCTACGAGCAGTACTTC. Translating gives CSAARGGAYEQYF.

This clonotype was seen at least ten times. This sequence joins TRBV29-1 and TRBJ2-5; D perhaps matches TRBD1 (5 bases). Germline CDR1 is SQVTM and CDR2 is ANQGSEA. Trimming took 7 bases from V and 3 from J, leaving 12 bases between them. The CDR3 is 12 residues long. The CDR3 sequence: CSATTEEETQYF. The CDR3 region has the DNA TGCAGCGCCACGACAGAAGAAGAGACCCAGTACTTC.

In this sample, this clonotype turned up many times. The chain couples TRBV6-5 to TRBJ1-2; D is ambiguous. Germline CDR1 is MNHEY and CDR2 is SVGAGI. CDR3 length equals 15 residues. V lost 2 bases and J lost 1, with 11 bases in between. CDR3 region: CASSYRAGVNYGYTF. The CDR3 DNA reads as TGTGCCAGCAGTTACCGGGCAGGAGTTAACTATGGCTACACCTTC.